This T cell receptor (beta chain) was sequenced in a study of shared T cell receptors in the human thymus. TCRdb keeps only in-frame clones here, not all; method: immunoSEQ multiplex PCR. The sample consists of roughly 700,000 clones, 70% to 90% of them appearing once. Trimming pared 6 bases from V and 5 bases from J, leaving 14 bases between. Germline loops: CDR1 MNHEY, CDR2 SVGAGI. The CDR3 consists of 13 residues. Another study also made use of these data, one on human thymus T cells. As that report states: It was healthy Finnish infants having corrective surgery for congenital heart defects who were the donors. Biased V and J segment usage appeared in thymus and peripheral blood. Related studies found that unrelated individuals share highly overlapping thymic repertoires.

Sequencing was carried out using thymocytes. The TCR comes from a boy under two years old with a congenital heart defect. V usage is TRBV6-5 and J usage is TRBJ2-7; D uncertain. Written as DNA, the CDR3 is TGTGCCAGCAGCCCCCTCGCTATTGACGAGCAGTACTTC. Encoded protein: CASSPLAIDEQYF.